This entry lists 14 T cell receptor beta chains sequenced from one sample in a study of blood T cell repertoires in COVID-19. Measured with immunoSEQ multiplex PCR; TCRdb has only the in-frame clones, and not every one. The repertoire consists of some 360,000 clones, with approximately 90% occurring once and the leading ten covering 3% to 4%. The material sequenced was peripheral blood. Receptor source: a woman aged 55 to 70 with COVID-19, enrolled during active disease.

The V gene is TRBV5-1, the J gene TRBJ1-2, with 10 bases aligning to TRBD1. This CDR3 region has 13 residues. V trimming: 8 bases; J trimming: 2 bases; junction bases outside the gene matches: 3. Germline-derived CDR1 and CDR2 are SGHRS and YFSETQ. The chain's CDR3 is CASKGQGNYGYTF. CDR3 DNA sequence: TGCGCCAGTAAGGGACAGGGGAACTATGGCTACACCTTC. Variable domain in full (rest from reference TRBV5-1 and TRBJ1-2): KAGVTQTPRYLIKTRGQQVTLSCSPISGHRSVSWYQQTPGQGLQFLFEYFSETQRNKGNFPGRFSGRQFSNSRSEMNVSTLELGDSALYLCASKGQGNYGYTFGSGTRLTVV.

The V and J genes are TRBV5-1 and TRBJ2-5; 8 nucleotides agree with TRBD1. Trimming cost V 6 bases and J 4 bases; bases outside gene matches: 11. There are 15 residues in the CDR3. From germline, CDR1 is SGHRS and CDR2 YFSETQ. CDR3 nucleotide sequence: TGCGCCAGCAACCGGGGCTCACAGGGGGGAGAGACCCAGTACTTC. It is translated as CASNRGSQGGETQYF.

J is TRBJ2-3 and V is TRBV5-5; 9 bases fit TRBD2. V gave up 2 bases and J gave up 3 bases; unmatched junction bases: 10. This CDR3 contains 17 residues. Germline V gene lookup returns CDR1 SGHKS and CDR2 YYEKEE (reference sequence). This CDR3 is CASSLWALAGRTDTQYF. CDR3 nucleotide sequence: TGTGCCAGCAGCTTATGGGCGCTAGCGGGGAGGACAGATACGCAGTATTTT.

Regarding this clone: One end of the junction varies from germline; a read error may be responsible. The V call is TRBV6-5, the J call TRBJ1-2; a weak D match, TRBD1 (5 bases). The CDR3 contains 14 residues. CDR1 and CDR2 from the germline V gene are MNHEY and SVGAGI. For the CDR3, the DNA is TGTGCCAGCAGACCCCGGGAGGGGAACTCTGGCTACACCTTC. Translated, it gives CASRPREGNSGYTF.

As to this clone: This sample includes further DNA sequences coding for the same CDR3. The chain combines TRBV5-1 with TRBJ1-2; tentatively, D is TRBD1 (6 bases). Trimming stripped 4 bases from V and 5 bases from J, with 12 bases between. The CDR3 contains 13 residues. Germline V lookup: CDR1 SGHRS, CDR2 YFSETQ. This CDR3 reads CASSDGQPYGYTF. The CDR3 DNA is TGCGCCAGCAGCGATGGACAGCCTTATGGCTACACCTTC.

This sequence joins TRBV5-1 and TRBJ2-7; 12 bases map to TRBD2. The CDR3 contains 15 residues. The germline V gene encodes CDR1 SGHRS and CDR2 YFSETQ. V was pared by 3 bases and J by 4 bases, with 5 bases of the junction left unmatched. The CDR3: CASSSTSGGPYEQYF. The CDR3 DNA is TGCGCCAGCAGCTCAACTAGCGGGGGGCCGTACGAGCAGTACTTC.

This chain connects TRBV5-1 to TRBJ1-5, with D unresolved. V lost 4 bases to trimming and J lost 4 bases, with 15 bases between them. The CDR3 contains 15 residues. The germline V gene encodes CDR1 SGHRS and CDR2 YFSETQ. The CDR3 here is CASSPEPGPNQPQHF. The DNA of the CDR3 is TGCGCCAGCAGCCCAGAACCGGGTCCTAATCAGCCCCAGCATTTT.

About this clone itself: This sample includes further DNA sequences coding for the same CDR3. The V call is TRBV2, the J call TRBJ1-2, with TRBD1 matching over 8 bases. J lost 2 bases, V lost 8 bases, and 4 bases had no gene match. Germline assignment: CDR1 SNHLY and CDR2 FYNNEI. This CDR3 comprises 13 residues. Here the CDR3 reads CASSGQGNYGYTF. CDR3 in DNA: TGTGCCAGCTCCGGACAGGGAAACTATGGCTACACCTTC.

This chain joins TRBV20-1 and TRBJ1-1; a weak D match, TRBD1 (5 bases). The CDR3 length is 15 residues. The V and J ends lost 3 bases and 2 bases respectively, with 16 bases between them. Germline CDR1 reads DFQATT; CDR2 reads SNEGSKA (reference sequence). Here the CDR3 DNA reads TGCAGTGCTAGTGGTGGGGACTCCCCTAACACTGAAGCTTTCTTT. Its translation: CSASGGDSPNTEAFF.

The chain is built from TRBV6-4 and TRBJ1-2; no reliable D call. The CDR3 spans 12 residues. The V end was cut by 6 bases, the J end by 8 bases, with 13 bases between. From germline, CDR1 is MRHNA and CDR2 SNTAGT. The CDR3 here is CASSPPFGGYTF. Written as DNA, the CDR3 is TGTGCCAGCAGCCCTCCGTTCGGGGGCTACACCTTC.

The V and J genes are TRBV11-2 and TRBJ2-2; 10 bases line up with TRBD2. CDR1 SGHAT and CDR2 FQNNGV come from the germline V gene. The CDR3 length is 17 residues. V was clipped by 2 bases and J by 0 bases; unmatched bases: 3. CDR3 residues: CASSLSSGGPNTGELFF. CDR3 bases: TGTGCCAGCAGCTTATCTAGCGGGGGACCGAACACCGGGGAGCTGTTTTTT.

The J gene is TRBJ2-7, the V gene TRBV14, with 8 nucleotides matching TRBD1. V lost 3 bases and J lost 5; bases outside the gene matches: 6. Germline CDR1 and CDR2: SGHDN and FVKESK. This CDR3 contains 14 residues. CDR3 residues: CASSHGGQGNEQYF. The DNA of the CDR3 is TGTGCCAGCAGCCATGGAGGACAGGGTAACGAGCAGTACTTC.

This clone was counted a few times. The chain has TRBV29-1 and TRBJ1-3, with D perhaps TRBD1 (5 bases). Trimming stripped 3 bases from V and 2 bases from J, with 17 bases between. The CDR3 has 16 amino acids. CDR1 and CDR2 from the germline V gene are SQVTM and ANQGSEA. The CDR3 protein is CSVDPGGSSAGNTIYF. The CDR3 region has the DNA TGCAGCGTTGACCCCGGGGGGTCCAGCGCTGGAAACACCATATATTTT.

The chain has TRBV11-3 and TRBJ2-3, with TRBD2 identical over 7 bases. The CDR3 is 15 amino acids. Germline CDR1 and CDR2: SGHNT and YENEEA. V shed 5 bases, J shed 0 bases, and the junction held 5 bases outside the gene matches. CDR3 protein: CASSPRSGSTDTQYF. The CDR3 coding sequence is TGTGCCAGCAGCCCCCGTAGCGGGAGCACAGATACGCAGTATTTT.